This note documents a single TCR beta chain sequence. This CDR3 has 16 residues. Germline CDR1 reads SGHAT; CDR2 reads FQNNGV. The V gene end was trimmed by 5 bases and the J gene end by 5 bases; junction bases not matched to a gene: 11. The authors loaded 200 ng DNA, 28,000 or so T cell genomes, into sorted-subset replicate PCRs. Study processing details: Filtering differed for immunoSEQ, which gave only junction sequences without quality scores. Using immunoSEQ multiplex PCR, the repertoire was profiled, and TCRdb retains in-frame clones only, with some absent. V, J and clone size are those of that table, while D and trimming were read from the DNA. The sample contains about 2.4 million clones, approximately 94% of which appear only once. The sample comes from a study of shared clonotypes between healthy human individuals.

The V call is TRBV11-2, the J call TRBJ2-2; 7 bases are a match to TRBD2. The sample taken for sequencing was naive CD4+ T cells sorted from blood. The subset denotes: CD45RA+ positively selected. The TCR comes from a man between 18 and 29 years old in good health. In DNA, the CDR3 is TGTGCCAGCAGCCTCCGACCCGGGGGGATAACCGGGGAGCTGTTTTTT. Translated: CASSLRPGGITGELFF. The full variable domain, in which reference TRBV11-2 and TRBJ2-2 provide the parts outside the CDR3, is EAGVAQSPRYKIIEKRQSVAFWCNPISGHATLYWYQQILGQGPKLLIQFQNNGVVDDSQLPKDRFSAERLKGVDSTLKIQPAKLEDSAVYLCASSLRPGGITGELFFGEGSRLTVL.